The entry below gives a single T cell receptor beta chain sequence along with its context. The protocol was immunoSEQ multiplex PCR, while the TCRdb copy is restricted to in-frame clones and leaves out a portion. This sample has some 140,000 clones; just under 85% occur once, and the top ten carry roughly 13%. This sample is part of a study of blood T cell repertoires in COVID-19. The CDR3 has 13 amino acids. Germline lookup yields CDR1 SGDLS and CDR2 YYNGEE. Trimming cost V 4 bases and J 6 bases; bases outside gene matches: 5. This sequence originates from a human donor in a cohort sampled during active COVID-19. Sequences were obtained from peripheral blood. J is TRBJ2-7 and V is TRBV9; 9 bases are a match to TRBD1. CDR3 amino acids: CASSIQGAGEQYF. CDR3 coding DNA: TGTGCCAGCAGCATACAGGGGGCAGGCGAGCAGTACTTC.